Sequencing of this T cell receptor beta chain was carried out in a study of blood T cell repertoires in COVID-19. Study at large: Acute and convalescent COVID-19 specimens originated in the United States, Italy and Spain. T cells, B-cell-depleted T cells, or PBMCs provided the cDNA or gDNA that served as material.

CDR3 length equals 19 residues. In germline, CDR1 is SEHNR, CDR2 FQNEAQ (reference sequence). J gave up 3 bases and V 2 bases, and 13 bases lay outside the gene matches. In the original analysis: It was from reference gene primer amplification that nucleated cell counts were estimated. Here immunoSEQ multiplex PCR was the method, and the copy in TCRdb shows in-frame clones only, minus some. V and J calls and clone size follow that table, whereas D and trimming were derived from the DNA. The sample has some 19,000 clones, 80% seen once. The sequencing input was peripheral blood. This TCR was recovered from an elderly man with acute or convalescent COVID-19. The chain links TRBV7-9 to TRBJ2-5; TRBD2 matches at 12 bases. The CDR3 DNA is TGTGCCAGCAGCTTATCCCAACTAGCGGGGGGACTAAAGGAAGAGACCCAGTACTTC. Its protein is CASSLSQLAGGLKEETQYF.